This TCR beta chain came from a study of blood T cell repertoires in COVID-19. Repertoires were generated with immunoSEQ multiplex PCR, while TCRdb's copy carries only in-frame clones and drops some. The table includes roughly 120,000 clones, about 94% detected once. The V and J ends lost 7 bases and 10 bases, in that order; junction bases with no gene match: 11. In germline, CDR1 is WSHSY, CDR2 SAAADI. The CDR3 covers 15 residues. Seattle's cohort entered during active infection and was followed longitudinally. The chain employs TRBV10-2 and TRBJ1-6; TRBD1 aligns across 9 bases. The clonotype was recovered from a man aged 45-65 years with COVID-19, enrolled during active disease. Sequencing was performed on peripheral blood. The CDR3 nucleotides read TGCGCCAGCAAAAAAATGGACAGGGGTTTATCACCCCTCCACTTT. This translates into CASKKMDRGLSPLHF.